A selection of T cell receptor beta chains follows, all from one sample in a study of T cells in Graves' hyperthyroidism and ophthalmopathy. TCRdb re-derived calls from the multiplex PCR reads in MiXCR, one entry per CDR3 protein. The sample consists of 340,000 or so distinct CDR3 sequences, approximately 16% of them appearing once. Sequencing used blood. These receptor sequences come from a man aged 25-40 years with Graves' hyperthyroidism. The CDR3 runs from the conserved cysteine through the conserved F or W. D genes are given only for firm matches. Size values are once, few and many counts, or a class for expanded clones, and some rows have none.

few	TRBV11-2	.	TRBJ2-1	TGTGCCAGCAGCTTAGATGGCTCGAGGGATGAGCAGTTCTTC	CASSLDGSRDEQFF
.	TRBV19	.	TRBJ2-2	TGTGCCAGTAGTATAGATCAGAGGGGGGGGCCGAACCCCGGGGAGCTGTTTTTT	CASSIDQRGGPNPGELFF
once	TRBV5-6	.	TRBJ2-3	TGTGCCAGCAGCTCGATGATCACAGATACGCAGTATTTT	CASSSMITDTQYF
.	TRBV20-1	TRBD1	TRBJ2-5	TGCAGTGCTAGTCAGGGGGCAGAGACCCAGTACTTC	CSASQGAETQYF
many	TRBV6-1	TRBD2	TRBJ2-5	TGTGCCGTGGGACTAGCGGACCAAGAGACCCAGTACTTC	CAVGLADQETQYF
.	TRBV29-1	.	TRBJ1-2	TGCAGCGTTGACGGCTACACCTTC	CSVDGYTF
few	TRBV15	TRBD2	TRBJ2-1	TGTGCCACCCGTCGGGCTAGCGGGAGCGATGAGCAGTTCTTC	CATRRASGSDEQFF
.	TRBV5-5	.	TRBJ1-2	TGTGCCAGCAGCCCGACCGAGGGGCGGTCTAACTATGGCTACACCTTC	CASSPTEGRSNYGYTF
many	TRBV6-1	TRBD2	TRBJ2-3	TGTGCCAGCAGTCCGGGGCGGGGGAGCACAGATACGCAGTATTTT	CASSPGRGSTDTQYF
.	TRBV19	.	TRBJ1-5	TGTGCCAGTTCAGGGGTTATCAATCAGCCCCAGCATTTT	CASSGVINQPQHF
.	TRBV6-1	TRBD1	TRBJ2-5	TGTGCCAGCGGGACAGGGAGCCAAGAGACCCAGTACTTC	CASGTGSQETQYF
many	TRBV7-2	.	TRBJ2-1	TGTGCCAGCAGCTTCGACCGGAGCTCCTACAATGAGCAGTTCTTC	CASSFDRSSYNEQFF
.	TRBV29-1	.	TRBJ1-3	TGCAGCGCCATCGCACAGGGAATCTCTGGAAACACCATATATTTT	CSAIAQGISGNTIYF
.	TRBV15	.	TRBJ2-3	TGTGCCACCAGCTCTTTCACAGATACGCAGTATTTT	CATSSFTDTQYF
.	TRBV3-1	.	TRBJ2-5	TGTGCCAGCACCCACGGGGGGCCCAAGGGGACCCAGTACTTC	CASTHGGPKGTQYF
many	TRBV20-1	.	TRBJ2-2	TGCAGTGCTAACCCGGACTCTCATCACACCGGGGAGCTGTTTTTT	CSANPDSHHTGELFF
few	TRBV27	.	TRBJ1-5	TGTGCCAGCAGTTTAAAACAGGCGAATCAGCCCCAGCATTTT	CASSLKQANQPQHF
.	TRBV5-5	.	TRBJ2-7	TGTGCCAGCAGCTACACTGACGAGCAGTACTTC	CASSYTDEQYF
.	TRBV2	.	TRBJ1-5	TGTGCCAGCAGCAAAGGGCGGGATCAGCCCCAGCATTTT	CASSKGRDQPQHF
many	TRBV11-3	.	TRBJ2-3	TGTGCCAGCAGCAACCGGGACAGCACAGATACGCAGTATTTT	CASSNRDSTDTQYF
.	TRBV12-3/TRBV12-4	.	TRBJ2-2	TGTGCCAGCAGTTTCAGACAGGAACACACCGGGGAGCTGTTTTTT	CASSFRQEHTGELFF
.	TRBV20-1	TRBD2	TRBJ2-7	TGCAGTGCTAGAGATGGGAGCGGGACCGTAAGTAATGAGCAGTACTTC	CSARDGSGTVSNEQYF
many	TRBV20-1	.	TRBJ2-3	TGCAGTGCTCGATCTCTACAGCATACGCAGTATTTT	CSARSLQHTQYF
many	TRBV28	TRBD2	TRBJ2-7	TGTGCCAGCAGATATCCGGGACTAGGCTACGAGCAGTACTTC	CASRYPGLGYEQYF
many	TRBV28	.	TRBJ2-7	TGTGCCAGCAGTGAGCGGTTTAGGGAGCAGTACTTC	CASSERFREQYF
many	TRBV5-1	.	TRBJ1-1	TGCGCCAGCAGCGTTTCGCCAGGGAACACTGAAGCTTTCTTT	CASSVSPGNTEAFF
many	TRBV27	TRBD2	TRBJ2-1	TGTGCCAGCAGTTATCTGACTAGCGGGAGAGTGGCTGAGCAGTTCTTC	CASSYLTSGRVAEQFF
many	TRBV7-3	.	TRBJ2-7	TGTGCCAGCAGCACAGGACCTCTGGACGAGCAGTACTTC	CASSTGPLDEQYF
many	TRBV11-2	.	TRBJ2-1	TGTGCCAGCAGCCCCGGGTCTATAGGTGAGCAGTTCTTC	CASSPGSIGEQFF
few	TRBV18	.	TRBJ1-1	TGTGCCAGCTCACCACGGTTAGGGTACCCGAACACTGAAGCTTTCTTT	CASSPRLGYPNTEAFF
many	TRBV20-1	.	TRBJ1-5	TGCAGTGCTACGGCCGGGAGGCAGAATAGCAATCAGCCCCAGCATTTT	CSATAGRQNSNQPQHF
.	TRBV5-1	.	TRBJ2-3	TGCGCCAGCAGCCCCGGGACACCGGCCGTAGCAGATACGCAGTATTTT	CASSPGTPAVADTQYF
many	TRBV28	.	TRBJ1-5	TGTGCCAGCAGAGAAGGGGAAACAGGGTTAAGTCAGCCCCAGCATTTT	CASREGETGLSQPQHF
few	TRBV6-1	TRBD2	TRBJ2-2	TGTGCCAGCAAACCCCCCACCGCGGGACTAGCGGGAGGAGACACCGGGGAGCTGTTTTTT	CASKPPTAGLAGGDTGELFF
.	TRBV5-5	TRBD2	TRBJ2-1	TGTGCCAGCAGCCCCGGGACTATAGGGAATGAGCAGTTCTTC	CASSPGTIGNEQFF
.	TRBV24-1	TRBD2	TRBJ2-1	TGTGCCACCAGTGATTCTAGCGGGAGGGTAGATGAGCAGTTCTTC	CATSDSSGRVDEQFF
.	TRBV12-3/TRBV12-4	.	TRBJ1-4	TGTGCCAGCACCGTCACCCCTAATGAAAAACTGTTTTTT	CASTVTPNEKLFF
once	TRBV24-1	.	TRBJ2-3	TGTGCCACCAGTGACGCGAGTGGGTTTCAAGCGGGCTATAGCACAGATACGCAGTATTTT	CATSDASGFQAGYSTDTQYF
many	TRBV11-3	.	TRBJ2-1	TGTGCCAGCAGCTCAATCCAAGGCCCATCCTACAATGAGCAGTTCTTC	CASSSIQGPSYNEQFF
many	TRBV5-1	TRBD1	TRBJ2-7	TGCGCCAGCAGCTTAGGACAGGGTGTCTACGAGCAGTACTTC	CASSLGQGVYEQYF